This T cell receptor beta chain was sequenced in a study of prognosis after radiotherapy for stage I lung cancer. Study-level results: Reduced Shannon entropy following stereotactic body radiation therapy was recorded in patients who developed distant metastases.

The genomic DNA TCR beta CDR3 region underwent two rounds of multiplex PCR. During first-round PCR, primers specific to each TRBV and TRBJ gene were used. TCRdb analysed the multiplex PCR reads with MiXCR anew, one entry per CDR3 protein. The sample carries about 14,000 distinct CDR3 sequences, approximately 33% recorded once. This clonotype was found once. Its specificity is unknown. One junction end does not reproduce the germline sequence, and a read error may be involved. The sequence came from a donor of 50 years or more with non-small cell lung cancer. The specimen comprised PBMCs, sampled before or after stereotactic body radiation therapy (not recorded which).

Written as DNA, the CDR3 is TGTGCCATCAGCTTGGTAAGCCGTGCCGACGAGCAGTACTTC. Amino acid sequence: CAISLVSRADEQYF. The chain carries TRBV11-2 and TRBJ2-7, with D hard to call. Germline loops: CDR1 SGHAT, CDR2 FQNNGV. This CDR3 region has 14 residues.